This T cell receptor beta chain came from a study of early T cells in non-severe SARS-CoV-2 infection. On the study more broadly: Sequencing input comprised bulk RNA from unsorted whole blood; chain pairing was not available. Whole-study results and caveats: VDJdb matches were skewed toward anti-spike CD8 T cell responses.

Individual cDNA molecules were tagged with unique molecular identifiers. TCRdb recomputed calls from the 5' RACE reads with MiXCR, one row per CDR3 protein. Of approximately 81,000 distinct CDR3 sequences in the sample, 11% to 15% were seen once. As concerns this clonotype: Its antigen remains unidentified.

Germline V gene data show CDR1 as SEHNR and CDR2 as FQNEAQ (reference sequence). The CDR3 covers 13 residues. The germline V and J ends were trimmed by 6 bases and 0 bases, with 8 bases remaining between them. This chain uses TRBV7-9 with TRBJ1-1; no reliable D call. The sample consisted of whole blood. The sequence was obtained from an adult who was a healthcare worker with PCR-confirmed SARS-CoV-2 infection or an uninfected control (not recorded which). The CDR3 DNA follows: TGTGCCAGCAGGGGCATTTTGAACACTGAAGCTTTCTTT. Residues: CASRGILNTEAFF. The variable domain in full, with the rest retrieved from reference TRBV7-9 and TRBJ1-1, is DTGVSQNPRHKITKRGQNVTFRCDPISEHNRLYWYRQTLGQGPEFLTYFQNEAQLEKSRLLSDRFSAERPKGSFSTLEIQRTEQGDSAMYLCASRGILNTEAFFGQGTRLTVV.